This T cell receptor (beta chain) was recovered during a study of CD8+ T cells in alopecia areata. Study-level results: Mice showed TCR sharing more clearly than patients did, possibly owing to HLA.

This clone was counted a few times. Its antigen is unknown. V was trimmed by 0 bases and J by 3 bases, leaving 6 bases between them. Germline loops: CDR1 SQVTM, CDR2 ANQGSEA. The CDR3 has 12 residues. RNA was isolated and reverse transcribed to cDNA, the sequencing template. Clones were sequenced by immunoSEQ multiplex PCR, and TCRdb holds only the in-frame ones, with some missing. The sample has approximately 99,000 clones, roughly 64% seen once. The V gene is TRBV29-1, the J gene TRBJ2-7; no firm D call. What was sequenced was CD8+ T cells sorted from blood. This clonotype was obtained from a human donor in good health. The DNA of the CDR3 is TGCAGCGTTGAAGAGGGGAACTACGAGCAGTACTTC. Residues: CSVEEGNYEQYF.